This T cell receptor beta chain appears in the sequencing data of a study of HIV-infected patients and healthy controls (dated by TCRdb to the mid-2010s). Looking at the study overall: CD4 counts were modestly but significantly increased in about 85% of the 16 patients after three months of therapy, but they remained below normal ranges. The study asked whether deep sequencing of the TCR repertoire from small blood samples of HIV patients could detect immune perturbation and reconstitution. Viral load became undetectable in about 70% of the 16 patients by the second bleed and in all patients after a further year of therapy. Patients exhibited no overall T-cell lymphocytopenia, and total CDR3 counts per chain were not significantly different from those of controls. The CD4:CD8 ratio rose slightly, whereas CD8 counts showed no consistent shift during early therapy.

Reverse transcription of approximately 460 ng RNA was performed with SuperScript III using primers directed against the alpha and beta constant regions. Separate alpha and beta chain libraries were made by chain-specific third strand synthesis with multiplexing indices. The protocol used a single primer pair to amplify all rearrangements within a chain, which avoided primer bias, and attached molecular barcodes to each cDNA molecule. T4 RNA Ligase 1 joined purified cDNA to a 5' RACE adapter that carried a random hexamer and the SP2 sequencing primer site. Second strand synthesis was primed from the SP2 site with Phusion polymerase, using slow temperature ramps to favor optimal annealing. Two random hexamer sequences, both added before amplification and joined together, made up the 12-nucleotide barcode of each molecule. A brief initial PCR introduced P5 and P7 adapter elements together with a second index, and a roughly 23-cycle amplification PCR using P5s and P7 primers was subsequently performed. A total of roughly 30 PCR cycles were applied to the libraries, which were quantified on a Qubit, sized on a Bioanalyzer, and diluted to about 4.4 nM. Normalized libraries were sequenced on an Illumina MiSeq with 2 x 250 paired-end kits. Into around 9.5 ul Tris-Cl, the reverse transcription reactions were eluted following cleanup on MinElute columns. Adapter ligations were incubated for 20 to 25 hours at 16 degrees C and subsequently purified with AMPure XP beads at a 1:1 ratio. The authors' pipeline ran thus. A modified Decombinator processed the demultiplexed FASTQ files and output V, J, insert and barcode information. Sequences that shared a barcode but differed from the dominant sequence were treated as errors and discarded, and barcodes were clustered at Levenshtein distance 3 and counted to estimate the original cDNA molecules. For downstream analyses, the R packages ineq, vegan, igraph and RCytoscape were used, along with IMGT nomenclature and CDR3 definitions. V gene usage was computed over distinct sequences, each TCR counted once to avoid skew from clonal expansion. Unique CDR3 amino acid sequences within a donor were connected in similarity networks whenever two sequences differed by a single Levenshtein edit. Published HIV-specific CDR3s (roughly 92 alpha, some 670 beta) and CMV-specific CDR3s (approximately 13 alpha, some 250 beta) were assembled and queried against the repertoires. Random subsampling to size-matched repertoires showed patients' decreased diversity was not caused by their lower sequence numbers. TCRdb trimmed the raw reads at Q25, called clones with MiXCR and kept productive beta chains. Identical CDR3 protein sequences are pooled into one entry, listed with their most common genes and DNA. TCRdb, rather than the study authors, made the V and J calls. The sample table shows 10,000 or so distinct CDR3 sequences, and about 8.8% are seen once. Roughly a third of the sample goes to the ten largest clones.

Whole blood was used without fractionating the cells, so the repertoire represented all peripheral T cells without sorting. A roughly 2.5 ml sample of peripheral blood was drawn into Tempus tubes for RNA extraction. HIV-infected adults not yet given antiretroviral therapy and scheduled to start treatment were recruited, and the first sixteen eligible patients underwent processing. Patients were deemed ineligible for enrollment if they had febrile or AIDS-related illness, tumors, hepatitis B or C coinfection, immunomodulatory therapy, recent vaccination or treatment interruptions. The TURBO-DNase kit was used to remove leftover genomic DNA, and GLOBINclear was used to deplete globin mRNA. Pretreatment blood was drawn from HIV-infected patients immediately prior to the initiation of antiretroviral therapy. V gives up 5 bases and J gives up 4 bases, and the segment between their germline ends measures 18 bases. The CDR1 and CDR2 encoded by the germline V gene are SGHVS and FQNEAQ. Its CDR3 holds 16 amino acids, cysteine through phenylalanine. Only the CDR3 region is kept as DNA, spanning 48 bases read in frame from base 1.

The research as a whole found: During therapy, a significant decrease in frequency was seen for HIV-associated CDR3s, whereas no significant change was found for CMV-associated CDR3s, although most of them became more frequent. Both the Jaccard index and the count of highly shared sequences showed that healthy controls shared more CDR3s between individuals than HIV+ patients did. Size-matched repertoire data did not replicate the apparent post-therapy recovery of the Gini index in HIV-infected patients. Processing was restricted to sixteen HIV-infected individuals, which the authors judged to be a major constraint on the generalizability of the findings. Eight alpha and eight beta V genes showed significantly different mean usage between HIV-infected patients and controls. In the study, no determination of donor HLA types was made. Sequencing depth was restricted by the use of whole blood, which also prevented the dynamics of distinct T-cell subpopulations from being separated. MAIT cell alpha-chain CDR3s were found at high frequency in healthy controls but were severely depleted in HIV+ repertoires. The pairing of alpha and beta chains was not determined in the samples. HIV-infected repertoires had significantly higher mean Gini indices than controls, possibly reflecting oligoclonality. The observed differences in diversity were not explained by the slight differences in age and sex profiles between the study cohorts. Compared with untreated HIV+ repertoires, healthy control repertoires had roughly threefold more distinct CDR3s and higher Shannon diversity. Comparisons were complicated by unequal numbers of distinct sequences between patients and controls, and rare events from HIV-infected data were overweighted by size-matching.

This clonotype was counted at least ten times. What antigen it recognizes has not been identified. Base qualities were left out, and no much larger clone turns up one base away. The sequencing used blood, collected before antiretroviral therapy. The rearranged chain carries TRBV7-8 and TRBJ1-5, with an unclear D gene assignment. The receptor was derived from an adult with HIV infection. The donor label of this sample is uncertain. The bases read TGTGCCAGCAGCCTACGCTACATTGCCCAGAATCAGCCCCAGCATTTT. Translated, it gives CASSLRYIAQNQPQHF.